This T cell receptor beta chain is from a study of response to subunit inactivated influenza vaccine. One entry per CDR3 protein results from TCRdb running MiXCR on the RT-PCR reads. The sample holds 500,000 to 550,000 distinct CDR3 sequences; approximately 24% are singletons and the top ten take 2.5% to 3%. The CDR3 loop spans 14 amino acids. Looked up from germline, CDR1 is DFQATT and CDR2 is SNEGSKA (reference sequence). V was clipped by 2 bases and J by 2 bases, with 13 bases between them. A further study also used this sample, focusing on T cells expressing NK-cell markers. From that report: TCR beta cDNA was made by 5'RACE template switching with UMIs. Obtained from sorted CD3+CD56+NKG2C+, CD3+CD56+NKG2C- and CD3+CD56-NKG2C+ T cells were the TCR beta repertoires. The leading position in the CD3+CD56-NKG2C+ fraction of several donors also went to these clonotypes. Expanded NKG2C+ T cell clones were not confirmed as HCMV-specific.

The chain uses TRBV20-1 and TRBJ2-7; D is perhaps TRBD1 (6 bases). The TCR was taken from a man in his fifties who received an inactivated influenza vaccine. Sequenced material: CD4+ T cells sorted from PBMCs, taken 12 days after vaccination. In DNA form, the CDR3 reads TGCAGTGCTAGATTCCCGGACAGAGCCTACGAGCAGTACTTC. This translates into CSARFPDRAYEQYF.